The clone carrying this TCR beta chain was observed at least ten times. These data are taken from a study of T-cell reconstitution after alpha-beta-depleted transplantation in children. Unique molecular identifiers tagged the TCRbeta library. TCRdb processed the PCR reads anew with MiXCR; each CDR3 protein has one entry. The table records hundreds of thousands of distinct CDR3 sequences, around 17% of them present only once. The sequences come from PBMCs from the stem cell graft donor, collected from the stem cell graft. This sequence originates from a human donor who donated a stem cell graft to a child with acute myeloid leukemia.

The CDR3 sequence is CASSGGEYEQFF. CDR3 in DNA: TGTGCCAGCAGTGGCGGAGAGTATGAGCAGTTCTTC. The rearrangement joins TRBV27 to TRBJ2-1; D is undetermined. From germline, CDR1 is MNHEY and CDR2 SMNVEV (reference sequence). V lost 5 bases and J 8 bases, leaving 10 bases between the germline ends. This CDR3 has 12 amino acids.